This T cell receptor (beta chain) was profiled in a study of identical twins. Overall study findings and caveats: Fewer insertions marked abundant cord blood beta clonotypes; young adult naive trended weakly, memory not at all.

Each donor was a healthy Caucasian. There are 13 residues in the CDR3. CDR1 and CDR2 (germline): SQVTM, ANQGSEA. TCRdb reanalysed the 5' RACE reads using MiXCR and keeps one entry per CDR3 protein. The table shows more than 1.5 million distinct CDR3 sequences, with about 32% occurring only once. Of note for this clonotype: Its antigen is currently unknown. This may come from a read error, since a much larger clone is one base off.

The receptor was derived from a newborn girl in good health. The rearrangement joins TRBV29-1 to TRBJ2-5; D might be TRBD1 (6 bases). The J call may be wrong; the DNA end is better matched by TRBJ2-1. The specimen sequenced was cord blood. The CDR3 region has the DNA TGCAGCGTTGCTGACAGGCCCCAAGAGACCCAGTTCTTC. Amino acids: CSVADRPQETQFF.